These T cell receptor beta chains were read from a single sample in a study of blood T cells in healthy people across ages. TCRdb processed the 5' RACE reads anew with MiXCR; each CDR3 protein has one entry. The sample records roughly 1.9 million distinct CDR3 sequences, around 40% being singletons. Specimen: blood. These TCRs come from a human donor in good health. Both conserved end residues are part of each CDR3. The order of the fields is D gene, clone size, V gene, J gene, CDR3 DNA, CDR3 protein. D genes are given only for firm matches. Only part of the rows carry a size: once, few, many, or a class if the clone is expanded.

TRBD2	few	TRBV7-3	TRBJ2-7	TGTGCCAGCAGCGAACGGGGGGGGCGAGGGTACGAGCAGTACTTC	CASSERGGRGYEQYF
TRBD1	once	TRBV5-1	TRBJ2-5	TGCGCCAGCAGCTTGCTGGGACAGGGCTACGGGCAGTACTTC	CASSLLGQGYGQYF
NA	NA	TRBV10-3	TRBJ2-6	TGTACCATCAGTGAGCGAGGAGCTGGGGCCAACGTCCTGACTTTC	CTISERGAGANVLTF
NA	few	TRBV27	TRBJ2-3	TGTGCCAGCCCACCCCTGTTTATGGACGGGGCACCTACAGATACGCAGTATTTT	CASPPLFMDGAPTDTQYF
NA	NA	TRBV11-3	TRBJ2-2	TGTGCCAGCAGCTTAGATCCGGGGACCGGGGAGCTGTTTTTT	CASSLDPGTGELFF
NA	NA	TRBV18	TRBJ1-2	TGTGCCAGCTCACCACCTCTCACAGAAGGAGGCTACACCTTC	CASSPPLTEGGYTF
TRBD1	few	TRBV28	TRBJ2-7	TGTGCCAGCAGTTATACAGGGGGGAACGAGCAGTACTTC	CASSYTGGNEQYF
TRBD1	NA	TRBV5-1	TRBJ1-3	TGCGCCAGCAGTACAGGGGACTCTGGAAACACCATATATTTT	CASSTGDSGNTIYF
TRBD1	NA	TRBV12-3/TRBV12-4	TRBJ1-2	TGTGCCAGCAGCCAGGGGACAGGGGACAGTGGCTACACCTTC	CASSQGTGDSGYTF
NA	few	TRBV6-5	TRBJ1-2	TGTGCCAGCAGTACACGGATTGACTATGGCTACACCTTC	CASSTRIDYGYTF
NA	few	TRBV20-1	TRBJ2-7	TGCAGTGCTAGTTGGCGATCCTACGAGCAGTACTTC	CSASWRSYEQYF
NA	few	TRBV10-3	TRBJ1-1	TGTGCCACGGGGGACCCACTGAGGACTGAAGCTTTCTTT	CATGDPLRTEAFF
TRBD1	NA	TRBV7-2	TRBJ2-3	TGTGCCAGCAGCCACCCGGGACAGGGACACGATACGCAGTATTTT	CASSHPGQGHDTQYF
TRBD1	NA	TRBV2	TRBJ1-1	TGTGCCAACAGTCCCCCCGGGACAGGGGTGAACACTGAAGCTTTCTTT	CANSPPGTGVNTEAFF
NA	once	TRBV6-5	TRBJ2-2	TGTGCCAGCAGTCCCCATGGTAGCCCCGGGGAGCTGTTTTTT	CASSPHGSPGELFF
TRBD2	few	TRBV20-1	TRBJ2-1	TGCAGTGCTAGTTATTCGGGACTAGCGGAAGAGCAGTTCTTC	CSASYSGLAEEQFF
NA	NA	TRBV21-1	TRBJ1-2	TGTGCCGCTACAGGTCCTAACTATGGCTACACCTTC	CAATGPNYGYTF
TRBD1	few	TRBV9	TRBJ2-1	TGTGCCAGCAGCGTAGGGGGGACAGGTGCCTACAATGAGCAGTTCTTC	CASSVGGTGAYNEQFF
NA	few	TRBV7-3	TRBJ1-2	TGTGCCAGCAGCTTTGAGGAGGGCTATGGCTACACCTTC	CASSFEEGYGYTF
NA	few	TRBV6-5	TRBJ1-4	TGTGCCAGCACCCCTAGGGACGGCGCTAATGAAAAACTGTTTTTT	CASTPRDGANEKLFF
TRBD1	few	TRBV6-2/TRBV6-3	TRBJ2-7	TGTGCCAGCAGTGACAGGGGACCTTCCTACGAGCAGTACTTC	CASSDRGPSYEQYF
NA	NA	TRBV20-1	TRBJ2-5	TGCAGTGCTAGAGGGGTGGCTCAAGAGACCCAGTACTTC	CSARGVAQETQYF
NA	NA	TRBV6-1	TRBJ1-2	TGTGCCAGCAGTGATTCTGGGAATGGCTACACCTTC	CASSDSGNGYTF
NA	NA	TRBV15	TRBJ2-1	TGTGCCACCAGTAAGAGGGAGGAATACAATGAGCAGTTCTTC	CATSKREEYNEQFF
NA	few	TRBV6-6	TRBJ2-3	TGTGCCAGCAGTTACTATGGTCTAGCGAGCACAGATACGCAGTATTTT	CASSYYGLASTDTQYF
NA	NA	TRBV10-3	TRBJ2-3	TGTGCCATCAGCCCGACCCAGGACACAGATACGCAGTATTTT	CAISPTQDTDTQYF
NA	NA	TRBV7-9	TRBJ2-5	TGTGCCAGCACCCTAGGGAGCCTGAGGACCCAGTACTTC	CASTLGSLRTQYF
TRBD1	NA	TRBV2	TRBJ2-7	TGTGCCAGCCAGGGGGCGTGGGAGCAGTACTTC	CASQGAWEQYF
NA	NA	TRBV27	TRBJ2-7	TGTGCCAGCATTGGCGGTAGCTCCTACGAGCAGTACTTC	CASIGGSSYEQYF
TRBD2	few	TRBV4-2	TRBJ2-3	TGTGCCAGCAGCCAAGGGATAGCGGGGGGGCCGTCCGGTACGCAGTATTTT	CASSQGIAGGPSGTQYF
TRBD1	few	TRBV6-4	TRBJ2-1	TGTGCCAGCAGTGACTCAGGGGGCCAGGGCAGTGAGCAGTTCTTC	CASSDSGGQGSEQFF